Each of the 15 T cell receptor beta chains below was sequenced from the same sample in a study of beta chain features in type 1 diabetes. Study observations and caveats: When Type 1 diabetes patients were examined, their TCRB CDR3s proved moderately but significantly shorter in all four CD4+ subsets.

What these receptors recognize is not known. The isolated RNA, all of it, was reverse transcribed, so expressed TCRB transcripts were what got sequenced. Repertoires were generated with immunoSEQ multiplex PCR, while TCRdb's copy carries only in-frame clones and drops some. The table has 50,000 or so clones, around 40% seen once. The source material was Tregs from blood. Receptors originate from a man under 40 with type 1 diabetes.

The chain employs TRBV5-1 and TRBJ2-7, with D possibly matching TRBD2 (5 bases). V was clipped by 0 bases and J by 3 bases, with 22 bases between them. The CDR3 extends over 18 amino acids. CDR1 and CDR2 from the germline V gene are SGHRS and YFSETQ. CDR3 sequence (DNA): TGCGCCAGCAGCTTGGGGGCCTCTAATAGTAGGGAGTACTACGAGCAGTACTTC. Its protein product is CASSLGASNSREYYEQYF.

The gene calls are TRBV28 and TRBJ1-5; TRBD1 aligns across 7 bases. The CDR3 has 12 amino acids. Germline V gives CDR1 MDHEN, CDR2 SYDVKM. V was clipped by 5 bases and J by 9 bases; unmatched bases: 4. The chain's CDR3 is CASSIQGRPQHF. The CDR3 region has the DNA TGTGCCAGCAGTATACAGGGGAGGCCCCAGCATTTT.

CDR3 sequence (DNA): TGCGCCAGCAGCTTCACCGGAGAAGAGACCCAGTACTTC. It translates to CASSFTGEETQYF. The rearrangement links TRBV5-1 to TRBJ2-5; D is unresolved. Germline V gene lookup returns CDR1 SGHRS and CDR2 YFSETQ. V gave up 2 bases and J gave up 3 bases, with 8 bases separating them. The CDR3 consists of 13 residues. Supplemented by reference TRBV5-1 and TRBJ2-5, the full variable domain reads KAGVTQTPRYLIKTRGQQVTLSCSPISGHRSVSWYQQTPGQGLQFLFEYFSETQRNKGNFPGRFSGRQFSNSRSEMNVSTLELGDSALYLCASSFTGEETQYFGPGTRLLVL.

This clone has only a few counts. The V call is TRBV7-9, the J call TRBJ1-1; 8 bases fit TRBD1. The CDR3 contains 16 residues. J was trimmed by 4 bases and V by 3 bases; bases with no gene match: 10. Germline-derived CDR1 and CDR2 are SEHNR and FQNEAQ (reference sequence). The CDR3 loop reads CASSFGQGVRPTEAFF. CDR3 nucleotide sequence: TGTGCCAGCAGCTTCGGACAGGGAGTAAGACCCACTGAAGCTTTCTTT.

This clone was seen a handful of times. The chain links TRBV18 to TRBJ2-3; D not resolved. The CDR3 consists of 18 residues. V was trimmed by 6 bases and J by 0 bases, leaving 22 bases between them. The germline gives CDR1 KGHSH, CDR2 LQKENI. In DNA form, the CDR3 reads TGTGCCAGCTCGCCAGAAGCCGTAGTACTTAGAAGCACAGATACGCAGTATTTT. The encoded protein is CASSPEAVVLRSTDTQYF. Together with reference TRBV18 and TRBJ2-3, the CDR3 gives the full variable domain: NAGVMQNPRHLVRRRGQEARLRCSPMKGHSHVYWYRQLPEEGLKFMVYLQKENIIDESGMPKERFSAEFPKEGPSILRIQQVVRGDSAAYFCASSPEAVVLRSTDTQYFGPGTRLTVL.

The rearrangement links TRBV6-6 to TRBJ1-1; D not certain. From germline, CDR1 is MNHNY and CDR2 SVGAGI (reference sequence). This CDR3 spans 12 amino acids. The ends were cut back, 8 bases at V and 3 bases at J, with 10 bases in the middle. The CDR3 loop is CASLRGYTEAFF. The CDR3 DNA reads TGTGCCAGCCTACGAGGGTACACTGAAGCTTTCTTT.

The chain carries TRBV29-1 and TRBJ2-3, with D perhaps TRBD1 (7 bases). CDR1 and CDR2 from the germline V gene are SQVTM and ANQGSEA. Trimming cost V 8 bases and J 6 bases, with 21 bases left between them. There are 14 residues in the CDR3. The CDR3 coding sequence is TGCAGCACGACGTTTTCAGGGGGGTGGGATACGCAGTATTTT. Translating gives CSTTFSGGWDTQYF.

This chain connects TRBV27 to TRBJ2-7; tentative D call: TRBD1 (6 bases). V lost 6 bases and J 3 bases, leaving 15 bases between the germline ends. The CDR3 has 14 amino acids. Germline-derived CDR1 and CDR2 are MNHEY and SMNVEV (reference sequence). In nucleotides, the CDR3 is TGTGCCAGCAGAAAACAGGGATTGAACTACGAGCAGTACTTC. Amino acids: CASRKQGLNYEQYF.

This clone was seen more than once but under ten times. J is TRBJ2-7 and V is TRBV6-5; D not certain. Trimming removed 6 bases at V and 3 bases at J, with 9 bases between. The CDR3 covers 12 residues. The germline CDR1 and CDR2 sequences are MNHEY and SVGAGI. For the CDR3, the DNA is TGTGCCAGCAGAGACACGTACTACGAGCAGTACTTC. It yields the protein CASRDTYYEQYF.

This clone was seen a few times. The V gene is TRBV5-4, the J gene TRBJ1-1; 9 bases are a match to TRBD1. This CDR3 region has 14 residues. Germline values: CDR1 SGHNT, CDR2 YYREEE (reference sequence). Germline trimming cut 3 bases from V and 6 bases from J; bases unmatched to any gene: 6. CDR3 in amino acids: CASSSGTGSSEAFF. The DNA of the CDR3 is TGTGCCAGCAGCTCCGGGACAGGGAGCTCTGAAGCTTTCTTT.

The genes are TRBV28 and TRBJ1-1; 8 bases align to TRBD1. Germline V CDR1 and CDR2: MDHEN, SYDVKM. The V segment lost 5 bases and the J segment 1 base; nucleotides outside the gene matches: 6. The length of the CDR3 is 15 residues. CDR3 DNA sequence: TGTGCCAGCAGTGGATCCGGGACAGGGAACACTGAAGCTTTCTTT. Translating it yields CASSGSGTGNTEAFF.

V and J are TRBV6-6 and TRBJ2-1, with D possibly matching TRBD1 (6 bases). The CDR3 spans 16 residues. Deletions cut 0 bases from V and 2 bases from J, with 11 bases between. Germline loops: CDR1 MNHNY, CDR2 SVGAGI (reference sequence). The CDR3 DNA sequence: TGTGCCAGCAGTTACTCGAGGGGGAAAGCCTACAATGAGCAGTTCTTC. This sequence encodes CASSYSRGKAYNEQFF.

This chain uses TRBV7-3 with TRBJ2-5, with a weak D call TRBD1 (6 bases). Between the trimmed V and J ends, which lost 5 bases and 2 bases, there was a span of 15 bases. The CDR3 has 15 amino acids. Per germline, CDR1 SGHTA and CDR2 FQGTGA. This CDR3 is CASSQRGRGQETQYF. The CDR3 DNA reads as TGTGCCAGCAGCCAAAGGGGGAGAGGGCAAGAGACCCAGTACTTC.

This clone has more than one count but fewer than ten. This sequence joins TRBV28 and TRBJ2-5; 10 nucleotides align to TRBD2. CDR1 MDHEN and CDR2 SYDVKM come from the germline V gene. J gave up 2 bases and V 5 bases, and 5 bases lay outside the gene matches. The CDR3 has 15 residues. The CDR3 loop reads CASSEAGGLQETQYF. CDR3 bases: TGTGCCAGCAGTGAAGCGGGAGGGCTACAAGAGACCCAGTACTTC. Full variable domain (rest looked up from reference TRBV28 and TRBJ2-5): DVKVTQSSRYLVKRTGEKVFLECVQDMDHENMFWYRQDPGLGLRLIYFSYDVKMKEKGDIPEGYSVSREKKERFSLILESASTNQTSMYLCASSEAGGLQETQYFGPGTRLLVL.

CDR3 region: CASTSGSYNEQFF. As DNA, the CDR3 is TGTGCCAGCACCTCAGGTTCCTACAATGAGCAGTTCTTC. The chain has TRBV6-5 and TRBJ2-1; D gene unclear. Germline V CDR1 and CDR2: MNHEY, SVGAGI. The CDR3 spans 13 residues. V was clipped by 7 bases and J by 1 base, with 8 bases between them.